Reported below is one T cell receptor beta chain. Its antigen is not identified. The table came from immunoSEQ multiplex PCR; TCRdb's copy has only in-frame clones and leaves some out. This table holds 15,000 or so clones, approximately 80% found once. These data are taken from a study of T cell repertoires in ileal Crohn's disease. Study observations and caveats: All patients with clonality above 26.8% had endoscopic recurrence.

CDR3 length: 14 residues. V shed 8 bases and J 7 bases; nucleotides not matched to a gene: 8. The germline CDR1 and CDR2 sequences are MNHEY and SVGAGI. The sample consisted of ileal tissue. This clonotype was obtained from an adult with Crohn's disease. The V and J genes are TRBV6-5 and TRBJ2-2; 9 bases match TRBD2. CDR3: CASAAGGFGGELFF. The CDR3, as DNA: TGTGCCAGCGCGGCGGGAGGGTTTGGCGGGGAGCTGTTTTTT.